This TCR beta chain was recovered during a study of shared clonotypes between healthy human individuals. Only in-frame clones appear in the TCRdb table, and some are missing; sequencing was by immunoSEQ multiplex PCR. Of about 2.4 million clones listed, roughly 93% are singletons. Study-level results: Sharing across four donors was highest in naive CD4 (roughly 5%) and lowest in memory CD8 (roughly 0.4%). Relative to their counterparts shared across all four donors, non-shared clonotypes exhibited diminished generation probabilities.

As to this clone: Its matching antigen is unknown.

The donors, all of them Caucasian adults, lived in Nashville, Tennessee. The V gene end was trimmed by 2 bases and the J gene end by 0 bases; junction bases not matched to a gene: 5. The CDR3 consists of 15 residues. CDR1 and CDR2 from the germline V gene are SGHRS and YFSETQ. This receptor was obtained from a man aged 18 to 30 in good health. Some clones in this sample may be carry-over from other donors' samples. The sequenced sample was naive CD4+ T cells from PBMCs. Subset noted: CD45RA+ positively selected. V and J are TRBV5-1 and TRBJ2-7, with TRBD1 matching 7 bases. The CDR3 DNA follows: TGCGCCAGCAGCTTCAGACAGGGATTCTCCTACGAGCAGTACTTC. Protein product: CASSFRQGFSYEQYF.